Following are 13 T cell receptor beta chains from one sample sequenced in a study of CD8 T cells in ankylosing spondylitis. Study results and limitations: Apparently characteristic of ankylosing spondylitis blood was a TCR beta motif (about eight highly homologous variants).

TCRdb re-analysed the 5' RACE reads in MiXCR, keeping a single row per CDR3 protein. Of roughly 440,000 distinct CDR3 sequences in the sample, 15% to 20% were seen once. The antigens these receptors bind are not known. The sample comprised blood, either unsorted or a sorted T cell fraction (not recorded which). The source is a male donor with ankylosing spondylitis.

This clonotype was recorded once. The gene calls are TRBV6-1 and TRBJ2-3, with 10 bases identical to TRBD2. The length of the CDR3 is 14 residues. The germline V gene has CDR1 MNHNS and CDR2 SASEGT. With V trimmed by 11 bases and J by 5 bases, 10 bases remained unmatched. The CDR3 DNA sequence: TGTGCCGGATACAGCGGGAGGGCCGGAGATACGCAGTATTTT. This sequence encodes CAGYSGRAGDTQYF.

There are a few counts of this clonotype. The V gene is TRBV10-3, the J gene TRBJ2-2, with D possibly matching TRBD2 (6 bases). V was clipped by 8 bases and J by 5 bases, with 15 bases between them. This CDR3 is built from 14 residues. Per the germline V gene, CDR1 is ENHRY and CDR2 is SYGVKD. The CDR3 sequence is CAIGAGKGTGELFF. CDR3 nucleotides: TGTGCCATCGGGGCGGGGAAGGGGACCGGGGAGCTGTTTTTT.

This clonotype has a handful of counts. The rearrangement links TRBV6-1 to TRBJ2-3; D not resolved. Trimming removed 2 bases from V and 11 bases from J, with 14 bases in between. Germline-derived CDR1 and CDR2 are MNHNS and SASEGT. CDR3 size: 13 residues. Written as DNA, the CDR3 is TGTGCCAGCAGTGAACGTCTTATGGCGAGGCAGTATTTT. This sequence encodes CASSERLMARQYF.

The J gene is TRBJ1-2, the V gene TRBV6-5; 8 bases agree with TRBD1. V shed 0 bases, J shed 8 bases, and the junction held 2 bases outside the gene matches. This CDR3 comprises 13 residues. Germline assignment: CDR1 MNHEY and CDR2 SVGAGI. The CDR3 reads CASSYSYRGGYTF. CDR3 DNA: TGTGCCAGCAGTTACTCCTACAGGGGGGGCTACACCTTC.

This clonotype was detected many times. The chain combines TRBV5-1 with TRBJ1-6, with D possibly TRBD1 on 6 matching bases. The length of the CDR3 is 18 residues. With 4 bases removed from V and 9 bases from J, the gap between germline ends came to 26 bases. The germline gives CDR1 SGHRS, CDR2 YFSETQ. CDR3 in amino acids: CASSPEQTAGASGSPLHF. In DNA form, the CDR3 reads TGCGCCAGCAGCCCGGAGCAGACAGCAGGGGCGTCAGGTTCACCCCTCCACTTT.

In its sample, this clonotype was seen a few times. The chain joins TRBV7-8 to TRBJ2-7; 8 bases are shared with TRBD1. Germline V gene lookup returns CDR1 SGHVS and CDR2 FQNEAQ. Germline trimming cut 1 base from V and 4 bases from J; bases unmatched to any gene: 6. The CDR3 runs 15 residues. CDR3 DNA sequence: TGTGCCAGCAGCTTAGTCCAGGGGGCTACATACGAGCAGTACTTC. Translation gives CASSLVQGATYEQYF.

Written as DNA, the CDR3 is TGTGCCTGGAGTGCCGGGATAAGAGGAACTGAAGCTTTCTTT. Translation gives CAWSAGIRGTEAFF. This chain uses TRBV30 with TRBJ1-1; D uncertain. V was clipped by 1 base and J by 5 bases, with 14 bases between them. CDR1 and CDR2 (germline): GTSNPN, SVGIG (reference sequence). The CDR3 consists of 14 residues.

The chain links TRBV20-1 to TRBJ2-1, with TRBD2 identical over 9 bases. The CDR3 is 15 amino acids. V lost 2 bases to trimming and J lost 8 bases; unmatched junction nucleotides: 10. CDR1 is DFQATT, CDR2 SNEGSKA, per germline (reference sequence). CDR3 region: CSARLAGSYTDEQFF. For the CDR3, the DNA is TGCAGTGCTAGACTAGCGGGATCCTATACGGATGAGCAGTTCTTC.

There are many counts of this clonotype. This sequence joins TRBV7-9 and TRBJ1-1, with a possible D match to TRBD1 (6 bases). The ends were cut back, 10 bases at V and 1 base at J, with 16 bases in the middle. Germline CDR1 and CDR2: SEHNR and FQNEAQ (reference sequence). This CDR3 has 14 residues. The DNA for the CDR3 is TGTGCCACCCTTGCAGGGGCGAGGAACACTGAAGCTTTCTTT. Translated: CATLAGARNTEAFF.

In this sample, this clonotype turned up a few times. V and J are TRBV18 and TRBJ1-1, with unresolved D. V dropped 4 bases and J dropped 1 base, with 10 bases sitting between them. The CDR3 is made up of 14 amino acids. Germline CDR1 KGHSH, CDR2 LQKENI. CDR3 nucleotides: TGTGCCAGCTCACTGAGCTGGGAGAACACTGAAGCTTTCTTT. The encoded protein is CASSLSWENTEAFF.

The CDR3 DNA reads as TGTGCCAGCAGTTTATCGGCCCCTATGGGCACTGAAGCTTTCTTT. Translation gives CASSLSAPMGTEAFF. This rearrangement joins TRBV28 to TRBJ1-1; D uncertain. The CDR3 is 15 amino acids. V gave up 1 base and J gave up 4 bases, with 13 bases separating them. The V gene's germline CDR1 is MDHEN and CDR2 SYDVKM.

This clonotype was counted only a few times. This chain uses TRBV18 with TRBJ2-7; tentative D call: TRBD1 (6 bases). This CDR3 is built from 18 residues. In germline, CDR1 is KGHSH, CDR2 LQKENI. Trimming shortened V by 0 bases and J by 4 bases, and 22 bases separated the two germline ends. The chain's CDR3 is CASSPPVDRRRRNYEQYF. The DNA for the CDR3 is TGTGCCAGCTCACCACCCGTAGACAGGCGGAGGAGGAATTACGAGCAGTACTTC.

The chain is built from TRBV5-1 and TRBJ2-3; 8 bases map to TRBD2. CDR1 SGHRS and CDR2 YFSETQ come from the germline V gene. V was clipped by 4 bases and J by 2 bases; unmatched bases: 6. This CDR3 contains 15 residues. The CDR3 region has the DNA TGCGCCAGCAGCGCCGCAGCGGGGGCCACAGATACGCAGTATTTT. Translated: CASSAAAGATDTQYF.